The clone carrying this T cell receptor (beta chain) has a single count. Trimming took off 5 bases at V and 0 bases at J, with 14 bases between the two ends. The CDR3 is made up of 17 amino acids. Germline loops: CDR1 MNHEY, CDR2 SMNVEV (reference sequence). These data come from a study of blood T cells in healthy people across ages. About the research overall: The capture of about one barcoded beta molecule per two T cells was achieved by template switching.

It was with a sample-barcoded 5' primer and a J-beta primer mix that a second PCR of roughly 7 to 12 cycles was run. In TCRdb, the 5' RACE reads were re-called with MiXCR into one record per CDR3 protein. The table includes about 1 million distinct CDR3 sequences, 40% to 55% detected once. The chain recombines TRBV27 with TRBJ1-6, with D perhaps TRBD1 (6 bases). The sample was blood. The TCR originated in a woman aged 55-69 years in good health. The chain's CDR3 is CASSPGTPSSYNSPLHF. DNA for the CDR3: TGTGCCAGCAGTCCCGGGACACCGAGCTCCTATAATTCACCCCTCCACTTT.